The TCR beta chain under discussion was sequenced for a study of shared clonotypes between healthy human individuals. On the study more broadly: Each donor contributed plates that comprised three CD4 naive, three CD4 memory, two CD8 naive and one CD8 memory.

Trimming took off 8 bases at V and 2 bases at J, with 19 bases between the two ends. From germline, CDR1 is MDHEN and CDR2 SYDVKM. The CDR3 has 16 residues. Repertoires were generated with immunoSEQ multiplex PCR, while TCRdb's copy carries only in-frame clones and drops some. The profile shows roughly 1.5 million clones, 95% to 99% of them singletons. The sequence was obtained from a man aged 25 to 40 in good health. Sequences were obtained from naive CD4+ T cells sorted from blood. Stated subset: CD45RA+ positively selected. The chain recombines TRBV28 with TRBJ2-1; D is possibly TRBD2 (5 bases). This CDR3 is CASCLNERSAYNEQFF. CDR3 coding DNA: TGTGCCAGCTGCCTTAACGAGCGGTCAGCCTACAATGAGCAGTTCTTC.